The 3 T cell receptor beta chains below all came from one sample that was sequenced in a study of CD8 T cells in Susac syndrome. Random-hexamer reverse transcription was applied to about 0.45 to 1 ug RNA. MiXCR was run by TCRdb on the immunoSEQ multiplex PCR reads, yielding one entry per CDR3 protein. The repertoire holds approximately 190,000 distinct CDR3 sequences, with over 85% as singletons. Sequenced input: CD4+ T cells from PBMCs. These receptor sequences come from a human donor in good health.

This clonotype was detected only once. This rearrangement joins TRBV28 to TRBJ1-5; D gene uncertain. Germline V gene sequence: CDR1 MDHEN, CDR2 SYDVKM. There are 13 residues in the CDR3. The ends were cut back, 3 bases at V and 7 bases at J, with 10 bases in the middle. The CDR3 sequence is CASSFPPVQPQHF. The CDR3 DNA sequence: TGTGCCAGCAGTTTCCCCCCAGTCCAGCCCCAGCATTTT. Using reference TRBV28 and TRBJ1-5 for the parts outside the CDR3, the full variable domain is DVKVTQSSRYLVKRTGEKVFLECVQDMDHENMFWYRQDPGLGLRLIYFSYDVKMKEKGDIPEGYSVSREKKERFSLILESASTNQTSMYLCASSFPPVQPQHFGDGTRLSIL.

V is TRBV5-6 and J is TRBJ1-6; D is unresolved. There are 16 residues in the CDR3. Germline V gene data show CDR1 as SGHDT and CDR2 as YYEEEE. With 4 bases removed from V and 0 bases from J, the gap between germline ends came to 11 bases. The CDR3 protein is CASSDRRSSYNSPLHF. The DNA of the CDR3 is TGTGCCAGCAGCGATCGACGGAGCTCCTATAATTCACCCCTCCACTTT. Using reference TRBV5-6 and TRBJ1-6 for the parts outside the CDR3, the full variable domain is DAGVTQSPTHLIKTRGQQVTLRCSPKSGHDTVSWYQQALGQGPQFIFQYYEEEERQRGNFPDRFSGHQFPNYSSELNVNALLLGDSALYLCASSDRRSSYNSPLHFGNGTRLTVT.

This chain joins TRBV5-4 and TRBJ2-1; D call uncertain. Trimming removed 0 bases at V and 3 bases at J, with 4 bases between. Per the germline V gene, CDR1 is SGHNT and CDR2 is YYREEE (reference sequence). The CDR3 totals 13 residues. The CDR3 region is CASSLASYNEQFF. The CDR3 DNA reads TGTGCCAGCAGCTTGGCCAGCTACAATGAGCAGTTCTTC.